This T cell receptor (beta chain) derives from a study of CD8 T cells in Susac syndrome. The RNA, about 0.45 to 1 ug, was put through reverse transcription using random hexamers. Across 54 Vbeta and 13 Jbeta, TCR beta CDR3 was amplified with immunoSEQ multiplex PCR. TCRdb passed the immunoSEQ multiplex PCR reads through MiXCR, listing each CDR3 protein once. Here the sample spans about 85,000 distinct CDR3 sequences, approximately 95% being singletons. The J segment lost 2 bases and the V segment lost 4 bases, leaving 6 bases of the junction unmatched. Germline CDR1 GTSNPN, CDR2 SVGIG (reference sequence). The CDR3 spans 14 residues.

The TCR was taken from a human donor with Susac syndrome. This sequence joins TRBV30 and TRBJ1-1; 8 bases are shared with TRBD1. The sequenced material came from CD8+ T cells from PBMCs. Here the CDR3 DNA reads TGTGCCTGGAATTTCGCAGGGGGCAACACTGAAGCTTTCTTT. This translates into CAWNFAGGNTEAFF.